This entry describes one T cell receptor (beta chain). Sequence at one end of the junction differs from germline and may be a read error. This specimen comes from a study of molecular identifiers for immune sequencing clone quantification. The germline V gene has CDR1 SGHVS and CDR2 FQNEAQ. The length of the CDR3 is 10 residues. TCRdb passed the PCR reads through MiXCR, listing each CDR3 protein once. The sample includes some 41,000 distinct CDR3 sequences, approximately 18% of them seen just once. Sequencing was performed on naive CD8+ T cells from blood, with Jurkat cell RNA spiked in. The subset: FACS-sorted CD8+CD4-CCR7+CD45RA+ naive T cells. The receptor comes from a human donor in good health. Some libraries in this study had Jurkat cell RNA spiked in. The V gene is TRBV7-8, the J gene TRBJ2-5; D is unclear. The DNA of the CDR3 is TGTGCCAGCAGCTTAGAGGCCCAGTACTTC. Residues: CASSLEAQYF. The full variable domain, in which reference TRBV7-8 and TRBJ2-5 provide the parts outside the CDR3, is GAGVSQSPRYKVAKRGQDVALRCDPISGHVSLFWYQQALGQGPEFLTYFQNEAQLDKSGLPSDRFFAERPEGSVSTLKIQRTQQEDSAVYLCASSLEAQYFGPGTRLLVL.